A selection of T cell receptor beta chains follows, all from one sample in a study of blood T cell repertoires in COVID-19. Sequenced by immunoSEQ multiplex PCR; TCRdb stores in-frame clones only, minus some. Of approximately 100,000 clones listed, around 85% are singletons. The sequencing input was peripheral blood. The receptors derive from a human donor in a cohort sampled during active COVID-19. Both conserved end residues are part of each CDR3. Each record gives: CDR3 DNA, CDR3 protein, V gene, clone size, J gene, D gene. The D gene is left open where the match is weak. Clone size is stated in some rows and not others, as once, few, many or a class when expanded.

TGTGCCTGGAGTGTAGTCAGACTAGCGGCTACCTACGAGCAGTACTTC CAWSVVRLAATYEQYF TRBV30 . TRBJ2-7 TRBD2
TGTGCCAGCAGTGTCACCAGGTGGTATGGCTACACCTTC CASSVTRWYGYTF TRBV25-1 . TRBJ1-2 .
TGTGCCAGCAGCTTAGTCGGTGAGCAGTTCTTC CASSLVGEQFF TRBV7-9 once TRBJ2-1 .
TGTGCCAGCAGCGTAGGTTCGGGACAGGGGGAGACCCAGTACTTC CASSVGSGQGETQYF TRBV9 . TRBJ2-5 TRBD1
TGTGCCAGCTCACCACCACAGGGGGCTGAGGAAAAACTGTTTTTT CASSPPQGAEEKLFF TRBV18 . TRBJ1-4 TRBD1
TGTGCCAGCAGCTCAACGGACAGGGTCTCCTACGAGCAGTACTTC CASSSTDRVSYEQYF TRBV7-9 few TRBJ2-7 TRBD1
TGTGCCAGCAGTTTGCAGCGGGAGGCCTACGAGCAGTACTTC CASSLQREAYEQYF TRBV5-8 . TRBJ2-7 TRBD2
TGTGCCAGCAGCTTAGGACGGACAGGGTGGGCCTACAATGAGCAGTTCTTC CASSLGRTGWAYNEQFF TRBV11-2 once TRBJ2-1 TRBD1
TGTGCCAGTAGTACGGGACAGGCTACCCGGGAGCAGTACTTC CASSTGQATREQYF TRBV19 few TRBJ2-7 TRBD1
TGTGCCAGCAGCGCTCTCCCCGGGACTAACTCCTACAATGAGCAGTTCTTC CASSALPGTNSYNEQFF TRBV7-9 . TRBJ2-1 TRBD2
TGTGCCAGCAGTTTTCGGGCAGGGTATGAAAAACTGTTTTTT CASSFRAGYEKLFF TRBV27 . TRBJ1-4 .
TGCGCCAGCAGTCAAACCGGGACAGGGGGCTATGGCTACACCTTC CASSQTGTGGYGYTF TRBV4-1 . TRBJ1-2 TRBD1
TGCGCCAGCAGCTTGGACGGGGGAAGCTATGGCTACACCTTC CASSLDGGSYGYTF TRBV5-1 . TRBJ1-2 .
TGTGCCAGCAGCCCCTCGGGACTCGCAATTGGGGAGCTGTTTTTT CASSPSGLAIGELFF TRBV7-3 . TRBJ2-2 .
TGTGCCAGCAGTCCTCCAGGGGGCCCTGAAGCTTTCTTT CASSPPGGPEAFF TRBV7-2 once TRBJ1-1 TRBD1
TGTGCCAGCAGCCCTCAGGGTTACAATGAGCAGTTCTTC CASSPQGYNEQFF TRBV6-6 . TRBJ2-1 .
TGTGCTAGTGGGTCCTGGGGGGCCTACGAGCAGTACTTC CASGSWGAYEQYF TRBV12-5 once TRBJ2-7 .
TGTGCCAGCAGTGTAGCCTACGAGCAGTACTTC CASSVAYEQYF TRBV5-6 . TRBJ2-7 .
TGCGCCAGCAGCTTGGACAGGGCGGGTTACGAGCAGTACTTC CASSLDRAGYEQYF TRBV5-1 few TRBJ2-7 .
TGTGCCAGCAGCTTGGGGAGTAGCGGGGGTCCCGATACGCAGTATTTT CASSLGSSGGPDTQYF TRBV5-4 . TRBJ2-3 TRBD2
TGTGCCTGGACCCTTCTCCAGGGCGGGAACACCGGGGAGCTGTTTTTT CAWTLLQGGNTGELFF TRBV30 . TRBJ2-2 .
TGTGCCAGCAGTGTCAGGCAGGGGACCACAGATACGCAGTATTTT CASSVRQGTTDTQYF TRBV9 . TRBJ2-3 .
TGTGCCAGCAGCGTAGGTGGCAGGGCGTACGGAAACACCATATATTTT CASSVGGRAYGNTIYF TRBV9 once TRBJ1-3 .
TGCGCCAGCAGCTCTGATCGGAGACTCAATTACGAGCAGTACTTC CASSSDRRLNYEQYF TRBV5-1 . TRBJ2-7 .
TGTGCCAGCAGCTCGCTAGATACAGGGCGGGTGGAAGCTTTCTTT CASSSLDTGRVEAFF TRBV7-9 . TRBJ1-1 .
TGTGCCAGCAGTTACTCTCAGGGGAGGCAGTACTTC CASSYSQGRQYF TRBV6-5 . TRBJ2-7 .
TGTGCCAGCAGCCCCCTCCCCACCGCCGGGGATACGCAGTATTTT CASSPLPTAGDTQYF TRBV4-2 many TRBJ2-3 .
TGTGCCAGCAGTGAATTCGGAGACAGCGCCTACAATGAGCAGTTCTTC CASSEFGDSAYNEQFF TRBV6-1 . TRBJ2-1 .
TGTGCCAGTAGTCCCTCAACAGGGATCGAGCAGTACTTC CASSPSTGIEQYF TRBV19 . TRBJ2-7 .
TGTGCCAGCAGCGTATTGGGCGTACCAGATACGCAGTATTTT CASSVLGVPDTQYF TRBV9 . TRBJ2-3 .
TGTGCCAGCAAACCGGGACTAGGCACAGATACGCAGTATTTT CASKPGLGTDTQYF TRBV2 . TRBJ2-3 TRBD2